This T cell receptor (beta chain) was found in a study of cytomegalovirus exposure and HLA in healthy donors. V gave up 1 base and J gave up 8 bases, with 15 bases separating them. Germline lookup yields CDR1 MGHRA and CDR2 YSYEKL. The CDR3 runs to 15 residues. General study findings and limits: Equally common other TCR beta chains were less clonally expanded than HLA-associated ones, a later analysis found.

PCR was performed using 60 Vbeta and 13 Jbeta primers. Profiled with immunoSEQ multiplex PCR; TCRdb holds only in-frame clones, not every one. The table has around 170,000 clones, less than 75% seen once. With respect to this clone: No antigen is known for it.

Source material: PBMCs. The chain combines TRBV4-1 with TRBJ2-1; a weak D match, TRBD1 (5 bases). The receptor was derived from a girl aged 10-17 years in good health and CMV-seronegative. CDR3 amino acids: CASSQVLGPTDEQFF. CDR3 DNA: TGCGCCAGCAGCCAAGTTCTGGGGCCAACGGATGAGCAGTTCTTC.